This T cell receptor (beta chain) appears in the sequencing data of a study of a mutant IDH1 vaccine in newly diagnosed glioma. About the research overall: Treated patients comprised about 62% males and around 40% females, mean age roughly 43 years. The therapy given earlier, which was standard therapy, consisted of radiotherapy, temozolomide, or both, and most of the patients received both.

Germline V gene lookup returns CDR1 ENHRY and CDR2 SYGVKD. This CDR3 region has 14 residues. V was trimmed by 0 bases and J by 3 bases, leaving 9 bases between them. Sequenced by immunoSEQ multiplex PCR; TCRdb stores in-frame clones only, minus some. This sample has about 68,000 clones, with more than 65% found just once. Study results and caveats: Pseudoprogression apparently tracked independently of changes in top peripheral T cell clonotypes.

Remarks on this clone: No antigen is known for it.

Time point given: baseline, week 1 (first vaccination visit). As to treatment: pre-vaccination baseline after standard-of-care therapy. Patients carried new grade 3 or 4 IDH1-mutant astrocytomas lacking nuclear ATRX. The sequencing here drew on PBMCs, taken from a glioma patient treated with radiotherapy, temozolomide or both. The rearrangement joins TRBV10-3 to TRBJ2-7, with a possible D match to TRBD1 (5 bases). This receptor was taken from a man in his fifties or sixties with glioma. The CDR3 DNA reads TGTGCCATCAGTGAGTCAGGGCAGGGCTACGAGCAGTACTTC. This encodes CAISESGQGYEQYF.